The 18 T cell receptor beta chains given below trace back to one sample, sequenced in a study of Graves' ophthalmopathy and Graves' hyperthyroidism (dated by TCRdb to the late 2010s). Sequencing was performed on an Illumina HiSeq 2000. TCR beta CDR3 regions were amplified from RNA transcripts for repertoire sequencing. HTBI primers and the Qiagen OneStep RT-PCR kit were used in a first-round RT-PCR, which was followed by a second-round multiplex PCR, size selection and purification. TCRdb's own reprocessing of the public reads used fastp at Q25 and MiXCR and kept productive beta chains. Every CDR3 protein is listed once, alongside the most common genes and DNA of its rows. This sample lists approximately 500,000 distinct CDR3 sequences; around 14% were detected once. Approximately 9.8% of the sample is held by the ten biggest clonotypes. Sequencing was carried out using blood. These TCRs come from a young woman with Graves' ophthalmopathy. Donor details come from another sample of the same person, matched by shared clones.

This clonotype showed up many times. V is TRBV6-1 and J is TRBJ2-7, with TRBD2 identical over 12 bases. After removal of 1 base from V and 3 bases from J, the junction contained 4 bases not matched to a gene. From germline, CDR1 is MNHNS and CDR2 SASEGT. The length of the CDR3 is 16 residues. The CDR3 spells CASSEGTSGAVYEQYF. In DNA, the CDR3 is TGTGCCAGCAGTGAAGGGACTAGCGGGGCCGTCTACGAGCAGTACTTC.

The gene calls are TRBV6-5 and TRBJ1-2, with D unresolved. Per the germline V gene, CDR1 is MNHEY and CDR2 is SVGAGI. This CDR3 is built from 15 residues. Trimming took 0 bases from V and 7 from J, leaving 15 bases between them. DNA of the CDR3: TGTGCCAGCAGTTACTCGTATGGCTTTGAGGCTGGCTACACCTTC. It specifies CASSYSYGFEAGYTF.

This clonotype was counted ten times or more. This chain links TRBV7-3 with TRBJ2-2, with 7 bases fitting TRBD2. The CDR3 spans 16 residues. CDR1 is SGHTA, CDR2 FQGTGA, per germline. J was trimmed by 8 bases and V by 1 base; bases with no gene match: 10. The CDR3 here is CASSLNPGGSWGELFF. DNA of the CDR3: TGTGCCAGCAGCTTAAACCCCGGGGGGTCATGGGGGGAGCTGTTTTTT.

This clonotype was seen only a few times. This chain joins TRBV19 and TRBJ2-2; 10 bases map to TRBD1. This CDR3 region has 16 residues. The ends lost 4 bases at V and 5 bases at J; junction bases unmatched: 7. Germline-derived CDR1 and CDR2 are LNHDA and SQIVND (reference sequence). The CDR3 coding sequence is TGTGCCAGTAGTACCCCGGGACAGGGGAGTACCGGGGAGCTGTTTTTT. Translated, it gives CASSTPGQGSTGELFF.

This clonotype showed up many times. This chain links TRBV11-2 with TRBJ2-5, with 9 bases aligning to TRBD1. The V segment lost 2 bases and the J segment 5 bases; nucleotides outside the gene matches: 9. Germline V gene data show CDR1 as SGHAT and CDR2 as FQNNGV. This CDR3 comprises 16 residues. This CDR3 reads CASSLTYRGRGETQYF. Here the CDR3 DNA reads TGTGCCAGCAGCTTAACCTACAGGGGGCGGGGGGAGACCCAGTACTTC.

The V call is TRBV6-5, the J call TRBJ1-3; D unclear. CDR3 size: 13 residues. Germline V gives CDR1 MNHEY, CDR2 SVGAGI. The V end lost 2 bases, the J end lost 4 bases, and 6 bases lay between the germline ends. The CDR3 here is CASSYVGGNTIYF. CDR3 coding DNA: TGTGCCAGCAGTTACGTGGGGGGAAACACCATATATTTT.

This clonotype has a count of ten or more. Being one base from a much bigger clone, this may be a read error. This sequence joins TRBV20-1 and TRBJ2-5, with D possibly being TRBD1 (5 bases). The CDR3 spans 13 residues. Germline CDR1 DFQATT, CDR2 SNEGSKA (reference sequence). Between the trimmed V and J ends, which lost 6 bases and 6 bases, there was a span of 17 bases. The chain's CDR3 is CSARRGPVKTQYF. The CDR3 nucleotides are TGCAGTGCAAGAAGGGGCCCAGTGAAGACCCAGTACTTC.

This clonotype has at least ten counts. The gene calls are TRBV28 and TRBJ2-2; D not resolved. V lost 6 bases to trimming and J lost 6 bases, with 11 bases between them. The germline V gene has CDR1 MDHEN and CDR2 SYDVKM. This CDR3 has 13 residues. CDR3 sequence reads: CASRYVGAGELFF. CDR3 nucleotides: TGTGCCAGCAGATACGTGGGTGCCGGGGAGCTGTTTTTT.

V and J are TRBV27 and TRBJ1-2; D is perhaps TRBD1 (5 bases). This CDR3 is 15 amino acids long. Trimming left V 1 base short and J 1 base short, with 10 bases between. Germline values: CDR1 MNHEY, CDR2 SMNVEV (reference sequence). The CDR3 nucleotides read TGTGCCAGCAGTTTATACAGGACCTATAACTATGGCTACACCTTC. Residues: CASSLYRTYNYGYTF.

The genes are TRBV6-1 and TRBJ2-7; 9 bases are a match to TRBD1. Germline V CDR1 and CDR2: MNHNS, SASEGT. There are 14 residues in the CDR3. The V and J ends lost 2 bases and 2 bases, in that order; junction bases with no gene match: 1. CDR3 DNA sequence: TGTGCCAGCAGTGAAAGGGACAGGGCCTACGAGCAGTACTTC. Protein product: CASSERDRAYEQYF.

The CDR3 nucleotides are TGTGCCAGCAAGCCAGCTTCCTCTGGAAACACCATATATTTT. It specifies CASKPASSGNTIYF. The chain recombines TRBV11-3 with TRBJ1-3; D gene unclear. Germline V gene sequence: CDR1 SGHNT, CDR2 YENEEA. Between the trimmed V and J ends, which lost 7 bases and 0 bases, there was a span of 10 bases. This CDR3 spans 14 amino acids.

In its sample, this clonotype was seen a few times. CDR3 coding DNA: TGCGCCAGCAGCCAAGGGGCTTACAGGGGAGAGCAGTACTTC. Protein sequence: CASSQGAYRGEQYF. This chain joins TRBV4-1 and TRBJ2-7; 7 nucleotides agree with TRBD1. Unmatched junction bases numbered 7, after V lost 1 base and J lost 7 bases. Germline V CDR1 and CDR2: MGHRA, YSYEKL. CDR3 length: 14 residues.

This clonotype was recorded at least ten times. The CDR3: CSAPSIGGGYSYEQYF. The CDR3 DNA is TGCAGTGCTCCGAGTATTGGCGGAGGATACTCCTACGAGCAGTACTTC. This chain joins TRBV20-1 and TRBJ2-7; the D gene is possibly TRBD2 (5 bases). The germline V gene has CDR1 DFQATT and CDR2 SNEGSKA (reference sequence). V dropped 5 bases and J dropped 0 bases, with 20 bases sitting between them. The CDR3 is 16 amino acids.

In this sample, this clonotype turned up a few times. This chain uses TRBV5-6 with TRBJ1-2; 7 nucleotides agree with TRBD1. Unmatched junction bases numbered 7, after V lost 4 bases and J lost 4 bases. Per the germline V gene, CDR1 is SGHDT and CDR2 is YYEEEE. The CDR3 has 14 amino acids. The CDR3, as DNA: TGTGCCAGCAGCGGACAGGAAAGGGGCTATGGCTACACCTTC. As protein: CASSGQERGYGYTF.

The chain recombines TRBV28 with TRBJ2-7, with D hard to call. This CDR3 is built from 15 residues. Trimming stripped 4 bases from V and 4 bases from J, with 17 bases between. CDR1 and CDR2 from the germline V gene are MDHEN and SYDVKM. The CDR3 loop is CASSSRGPRSYEQYF. In DNA form, the CDR3 reads TGTGCCAGCAGTTCACGCGGCCCTAGGTCGTACGAGCAGTACTTC.

This clonotype was seen at least ten times. The V and J genes are TRBV7-2 and TRBJ1-5, with 9 bases matching TRBD1. J was trimmed by 6 bases and V by 5 bases; bases with no gene match: 5. Germline CDR1 is SGHTA and CDR2 is FQGNSA. The length of the CDR3 is 14 residues. The CDR3 DNA follows: TGTGCCAGCAGCCCGGGACAGGGTACTCAGCCCCAGCATTTT. Protein sequence: CASSPGQGTQPQHF.

At least ten counts were recorded for this clonotype. The chain recombines TRBV5-1 with TRBJ1-2, with TRBD1 identical over 11 bases. CDR1 is SGHRS, CDR2 YFSETQ, per germline. The CDR3 totals 14 residues. J lost 8 bases, V lost 4 bases, and 7 bases had no gene match. CDR3 in DNA: TGCGCCAGCAGCGATCCGGGACAGGGGGGAGGCTACACCTTC. Translation gives CASSDPGQGGGYTF.

This clonotype was detected ten times or more. The chain uses TRBV28 and TRBJ2-7; D uncertain. Trimming cost V 4 bases and J 3 bases, with 13 bases left between them. Germline assignment: CDR1 MDHEN and CDR2 SYDVKM. The CDR3 extends over 14 amino acids. CDR3 DNA sequence: TGTGCCAGCAGTTCCCCCGGGCTCCGCTACGAGCAGTACTTC. This encodes CASSSPGLRYEQYF.